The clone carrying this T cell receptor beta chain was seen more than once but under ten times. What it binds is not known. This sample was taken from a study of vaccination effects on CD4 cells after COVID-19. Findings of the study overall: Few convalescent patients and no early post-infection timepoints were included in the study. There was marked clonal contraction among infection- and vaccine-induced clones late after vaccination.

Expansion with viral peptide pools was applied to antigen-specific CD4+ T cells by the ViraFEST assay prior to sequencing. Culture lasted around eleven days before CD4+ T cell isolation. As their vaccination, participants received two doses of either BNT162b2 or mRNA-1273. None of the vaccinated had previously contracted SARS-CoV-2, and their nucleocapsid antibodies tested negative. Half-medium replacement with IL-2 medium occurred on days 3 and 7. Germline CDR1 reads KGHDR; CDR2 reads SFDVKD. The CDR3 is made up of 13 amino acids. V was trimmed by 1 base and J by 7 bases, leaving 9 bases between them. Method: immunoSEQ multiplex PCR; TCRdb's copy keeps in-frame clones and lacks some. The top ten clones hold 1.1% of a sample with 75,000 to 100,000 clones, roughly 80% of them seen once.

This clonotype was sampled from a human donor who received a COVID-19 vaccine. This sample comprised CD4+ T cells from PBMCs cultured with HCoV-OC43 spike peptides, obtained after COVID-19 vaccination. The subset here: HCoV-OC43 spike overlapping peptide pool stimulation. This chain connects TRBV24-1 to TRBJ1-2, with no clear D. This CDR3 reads CATSDFSGGGYTF. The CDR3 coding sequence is TGTGCCACCAGTGATTTTTCGGGAGGTGGCTACACCTTC.